This T cell receptor beta chain was documented in a study of CXCR3-negative and CXCR3-positive naive CD8 T cells. Study details: Libraries each contributed about 1.5 +/- 0.3 million TRB reads, for roughly 140 million in total.

Findings and limits, study-wide: Memory, not naive, CXCR3-negative and CXCR3-positive cells differed in TRBV-TRBJ usage. High diversity, comparable across both naive subsets, contrasted with much lower diversity in memory CD8+ cells.

This CDR3 has 13 amino acids. CDR1 is DFQATT, CDR2 SNEGSKA, per germline (reference sequence). In the case of this clonotype: The antigen is unknown.

UMI-tagged TRB cDNA libraries were built via 5' RACE. TCRdb reanalyzed the 5' RACE reads, giving one entry per CDR3 protein sequence and no DNA. This table holds 100,000 to 150,000 distinct CDR3 sequences. With around 290,000 cells each, the CD8+ T cell subsets were individually sorted in triplicate. This clonotype was sampled from a human donor in good health. Some clones in this sample may be carry-over from other donors' samples. What was sequenced was naive CXCR3- CD8+ T cells from blood. As for subset: CD45RO-CCR7+CD27+CD95- naive CD8+ T cells lacking CXCR3 (TNR3-). V usage is TRBV20-1 and J usage is TRBJ2-1; TCRdb lists TRBD1, though no DNA is available to test this call. CDR3 loop: CSAREGVPNEQFF.